A selection of T cell receptor beta chains follows, all from one sample in a study of T-cell memory formation after mild COVID-19. TCRdb ran MiXCR on the 5' RACE reads and lists one entry per CDR3 protein. The profile shows roughly 450,000 distinct CDR3 sequences, about 20% of them singletons. Specimen: PBMCs or a T cell subset sorted from them (not recorded which). These receptors were collected from an adult woman who had mild COVID-19 (a few samples of this study predate the infection). Cell type and time point are not known. Each CDR3 is given with its conserved first and last residue. A D gene is named only where the DNA matches it firmly. Clone size is given for some rows only: seen once, a few or many times, or a class if the clone is expanded.

>13|TRBV11-3|TRBJ2-3|few|TRBD1
CASSHDRADTQYF
TGTGCCAGCAGCCATGACAGGGCAGATACGCAGTATTTT
>12|TRBV19|TRBJ2-2|NA|NA
CASRGATGELFF
TGTGCCAGTAGGGGGGCCACCGGGGAGCTGTTTTTT
>14|TRBV19|TRBJ2-1|NA|TRBD2
CASRLAGDRMRQFF
TGTGCCAGCCGTCTAGCGGGAGACCGAATGAGGCAGTTCTTC
>13|TRBV7-8|TRBJ2-7|few|NA
CASSLGSGDQQYF
TGTGCCAGCAGCTTAGGGAGTGGGGATCAGCAGTACTTC
>17|TRBV7-3|TRBJ2-2|few|TRBD1
CASSSSGTGGSTGELFF
TGTGCCAGCAGCTCCTCCGGGACAGGGGGATCCACCGGGGAGCTGTTTTTT
>14|TRBV12-3/TRBV12-4|TRBJ2-7|NA|NA
CASSLGVQGHEQYF
TGTGCCAGCAGTTTAGGGGTACAGGGTCACGAGCAGTACTTC
>19|TRBV3-1|TRBJ2-1|NA|TRBD2
CASSRLAGGLFSSYNEQFF
TGTGCCAGCAGCAGACTAGCGGGGGGTCTTTTTAGCTCCTACAATGAGCAGTTCTTC
>16|TRBV5-1|TRBJ1-4|NA|NA
CASSVDSLTTNEKLFF
TGCGCCAGCAGCGTTGACAGCCTCACAACTAATGAAAAACTGTTTTTT
>17|TRBV7-9|TRBJ2-1|NA|NA
CASSLAYPGAEYNEQFF
TGTGCCAGCAGCTTAGCGTATCCGGGGGCAGAATACAATGAGCAGTTCTTC
>14|TRBV12-3/TRBV12-4|TRBJ1-3|few|TRBD1
CASSDKGAGNTIYF
TGTGCCAGCAGTGATAAGGGGGCCGGAAACACCATATATTTT
>16|TRBV4-1|TRBJ1-6|NA|TRBD1
CASSQEARGLRSPLHF
TGCGCCAGCAGCCAAGAGGCCAGGGGGCTAAGATCACCCCTCCACTTT
>19|TRBV5-1|TRBJ2-5|few|TRBD1
CASSEPRTGGFQYQETQYF
TGCGCCAGCAGCGAACCCCGGACAGGGGGCTTCCAGTACCAAGAGACCCAGTACTTC
>14|TRBV12-3/TRBV12-4|TRBJ2-7|few|NA
CASSVRAAWDEQYF
TGTGCCAGCAGTGTCCGGGCCGCTTGGGACGAGCAGTACTTC
>12|TRBV7-9|TRBJ1-1|NA|NA
CASSLDTGGAFF
TGTGCCAGCAGCTTAGATACAGGAGGGGCTTTCTTT
>16|TRBV3-1|TRBJ2-7|few|TRBD1
CASSQGFGTAPYEQYF
TGTGCCAGCAGCCAAGGCTTCGGGACAGCCCCCTACGAGCAGTACTTC
>16|TRBV12-3/TRBV12-4|TRBJ2-3|NA|TRBD2
CASSQAGTRVLDTQYF
TGTGCCAGCAGTCAGGCCGGGACTAGAGTTTTAGATACGCAGTATTTT
>14|TRBV27|TRBJ2-1|NA|TRBD1
CASRGTGSSNEQFF
TGTGCCAGCAGGGGGACAGGGTCTTCCAATGAGCAGTTCTTC
>14|TRBV11-2|TRBJ2-1|few|NA
CASTESPHLDEQFF
TGTGCCAGCACCGAAAGCCCCCATCTGGATGAGCAGTTCTTC
>17|TRBV7-2|TRBJ2-1|many|TRBD2
CASSANNLAGGAYEQFF
TGTGCCAGCAGCGCCAACAACCTAGCGGGGGGCGCATATGAGCAGTTCTTC
>15|TRBV25-1|TRBJ2-4|few|NA
CASSDPKDEGNIQYF
TGTGCCAGCAGTGACCCAAAAGATGAGGGAAACATTCAGTACTTC
>11|TRBV6-2/TRBV6-3|TRBJ2-1|many|NA
CASSYSGEQFF
TGTGCCAGCAGTTACTCTGGAGAGCAGTTCTTC
>16|TRBV5-1|TRBJ1-2|few|TRBD1
CASSFGRGRENYGYTF
TGCGCCAGCAGCTTCGGGAGGGGGCGCGAAAACTATGGCTACACCTTC
>14|TRBV10-3|TRBJ1-3|NA|NA
CASQEQGSRNTIYF
TGTGCCTCCCAAGAACAGGGTTCGCGAAACACCATATATTTT
>13|TRBV5-5|TRBJ1-6|NA|NA
CASSSDIRGPLHF
TGTGCCAGCAGCTCGGACATCCGAGGGCCCCTCCACTTT
>12|TRBV4-1|TRBJ2-7|many|NA
CASKGSSYEQYF
TGCGCCAGCAAAGGGTCCTCCTACGAGCAGTACTTC
>13|TRBV4-3|TRBJ2-7|many|NA
CASSQDGAGEQYF
TGCGCCAGCAGCCAAGATGGGGCGGGAGAGCAGTACTTC
>14|TRBV7-6|TRBJ1-1|NA|TRBD1
CASSRRQGVTEAFF
TGTGCCAGCAGCCGAAGACAGGGTGTCACTGAAGCTTTCTTT
>15|TRBV18|TRBJ1-2|NA|NA
CASSPVEAEMGGYTF
TGTGCCAGCTCACCAGTCGAGGCAGAGATGGGTGGCTACACCTTC
>16|TRBV18|TRBJ2-3|NA|TRBD1
CASSPQGTGITDTQYF
TGTGCCAGCTCACCTCAGGGGACAGGGATCACAGATACGCAGTATTTT
>17|TRBV7-9|TRBJ1-6|few|NA
CASSLGQDIGKNSPLHF
TGTGCCAGCAGCTTGGGGCAAGACATCGGCAAGAATTCACCCCTCCACTTT
>13|TRBV7-8|TRBJ2-1|NA|NA
CASSLSELAEQFF
TGTGCCAGCAGCTTAAGCGAGTTGGCCGAGCAGTTCTTC
>12|TRBV7-2|TRBJ2-3|few|NA
CASSYNADTQYF
TGTGCCAGCAGCTACAACGCGGACACGCAGTATTTT
>19|TRBV5-1|TRBJ2-1|NA|TRBD2
CASSLQPGLEGVSYNEQFF
TGCGCCAGCAGCTTACAACCGGGACTAGAGGGGGTCTCCTACAATGAGCAGTTCTTC
>16|TRBV18|TRBJ1-5|few|TRBD1
CASSPVYQGVGQPQHF
TGTGCCAGCTCACCAGTTTACCAGGGGGTAGGTCAGCCCCAGCATTTT
>14|TRBV7-9|TRBJ2-1|NA|NA
CASSFDLRYGEQFF
TGTGCCAGCAGCTTCGACTTGCGGTATGGTGAGCAGTTCTTC
>14|TRBV6-5|TRBJ1-5|few|TRBD1
CASSPGQRNQPQHF
TGTGCCAGCAGTCCGGGACAGCGCAATCAGCCCCAGCATTTT
>13|TRBV7-8|TRBJ2-7|NA|NA
CASSLRQLYEQYF
TGTGCCAGCAGCTTGAGGCAGCTCTACGAGCAGTACTTC
>14|TRBV10-3|TRBJ2-3|NA|NA
CAISESVGTDTQYF
TGTGCCATCAGTGAGTCTGTGGGCACAGATACGCAGTATTTT
>14|TRBV2|TRBJ2-3|NA|TRBD2
CASKPRGGTDTQYF
TGTGCCAGCAAGCCGCGGGGGGGCACAGATACGCAGTATTTT
>14|TRBV30|TRBJ2-7|few|TRBD2
CAWTTGGTSYEQYF
TGTGCCTGGACCACGGGGGGAACCTCCTACGAGCAGTACTTC
>15|TRBV28|TRBJ2-3|NA|TRBD2
CASYSGGADRDTQYF
TGTGCCAGTTATAGCGGGGGGGCCGATCGGGATACGCAGTATTTT
>16|TRBV6-2/TRBV6-3|TRBJ2-1|NA|TRBD1
CASKGVGTGSYNEQFF
TGTGCCAGCAAGGGGGTCGGGACAGGATCGTACAATGAGCAGTTCTTC
>12|TRBV12-3/TRBV12-4|TRBJ2-2|many|NA
CASSLQTGELFF
TGTGCCAGCAGTTTGCAGACCGGGGAGCTGTTTTTT
>14|TRBV7-2|TRBJ1-5|few|NA
CASSSGSINQPQHF
TGTGCCAGCAGCTCCGGGTCTATAAATCAGCCCCAGCATTTT
>19|TRBV12-3/TRBV12-4|TRBJ1-5|few|TRBD1
CASSRGVSRELISNQPQHF
TGTGCCAGCAGCAGGGGGGTTTCCAGGGAACTTATAAGCAATCAGCCCCAGCATTTT
>16|TRBV10-3|TRBJ1-3|many|NA
CAISESGEPSGNTIYF
TGTGCCATCAGTGAGTCTGGGGAGCCCTCCGGAAACACCATATATTTT
>15|TRBV2|TRBJ2-3|many|NA
CASSAQGGGTDTQYF
TGTGCCAGCAGCGCTCAGGGAGGTGGCACAGATACGCAGTATTTT
>16|TRBV6-5|TRBJ2-1|NA|NA
CASRYRAPGSYNEQFF
TGTGCCAGCAGGTATCGGGCCCCAGGCTCCTACAATGAGCAGTTCTTC
>13|TRBV6-6|TRBJ2-7|NA|NA
CAIRGTATYEQYF
TGTGCCATACGGGGGACAGCTACCTACGAGCAGTACTTC
>13|TRBV12-3/TRBV12-4|TRBJ2-2|NA|NA
CASSRRRTGELFF
TGTGCCAGCAGCCGTCGAAGGACCGGGGAGCTGTTTTTT
>12|TRBV20-1|TRBJ2-5|NA|NA
CSATRLQETQYF
TGCAGTGCCACCCGCCTTCAAGAGACCCAGTACTTC
>18|TRBV10-1|TRBJ2-7|NA|TRBD2
CASSEWTSGGLLSYEQYF
TGCGCCAGCAGTGAGTGGACTAGCGGGGGTCTCCTCTCCTACGAGCAGTACTTC